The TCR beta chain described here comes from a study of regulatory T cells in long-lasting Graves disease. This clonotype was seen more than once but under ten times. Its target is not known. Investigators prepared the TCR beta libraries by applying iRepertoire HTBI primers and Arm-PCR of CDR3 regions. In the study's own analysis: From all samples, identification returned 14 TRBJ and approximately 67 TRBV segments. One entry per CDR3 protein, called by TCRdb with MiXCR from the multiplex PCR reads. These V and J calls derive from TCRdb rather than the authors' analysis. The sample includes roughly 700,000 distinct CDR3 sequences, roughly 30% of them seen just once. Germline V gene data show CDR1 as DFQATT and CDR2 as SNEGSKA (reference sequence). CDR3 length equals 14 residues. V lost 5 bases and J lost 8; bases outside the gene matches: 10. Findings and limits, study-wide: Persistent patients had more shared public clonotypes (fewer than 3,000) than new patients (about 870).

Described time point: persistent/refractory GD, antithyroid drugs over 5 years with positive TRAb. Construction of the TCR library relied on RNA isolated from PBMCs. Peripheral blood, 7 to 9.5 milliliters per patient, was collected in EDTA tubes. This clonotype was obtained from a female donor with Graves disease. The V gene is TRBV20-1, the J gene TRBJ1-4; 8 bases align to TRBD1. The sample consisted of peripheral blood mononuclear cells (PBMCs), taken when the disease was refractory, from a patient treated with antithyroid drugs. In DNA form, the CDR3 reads TGCAGTGCTGATCACTTGACAGGGGACGAAAAACTGTTTTTT. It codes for CSADHLTGDEKLFF.